These 10 T cell receptor beta chains originate from one sample sequenced in a study of blood T cells in healthy people across ages. Primed by a sample-barcoded 5' primer and a J-beta primer mix, a second PCR proceeded for roughly 6 to 12 cycles. TCRdb recomputed calls from the 5' RACE reads with MiXCR, one row per CDR3 protein. The sample shows about 830,000 distinct CDR3 sequences, 55% to 65% of them seen only once. Sequencing was performed on blood. Receptors originate from a man aged 25-45 years in good health.

Notes on this clonotype: Germline and junction disagree at one end, which may indicate a read error. V usage is TRBV9 and J usage is TRBJ2-1; 7 bases line up with TRBD2. The germline V gene has CDR1 SGDLS and CDR2 YYNGEE. This CDR3 has 14 residues. This CDR3 is CASSPSGVWYEHFF. Here the CDR3 DNA reads TGTGCCAGCAGCCCAAGCGGGGTATGGTATGAGCATTTCTTC.

The chain uses TRBV5-4 and TRBJ1-6; D gene uncertain. The CDR3 has 14 amino acids. With 2 bases removed from V and 7 bases from J, the gap between germline ends came to 10 bases. Germline CDR1 is SGHNT and CDR2 is YYREEE (reference sequence). The CDR3 DNA reads TGTGCCAGCAGCTTAGGGTCGAAGAATTCACCCCTCCACTTT. Translated, it gives CASSLGSKNSPLHF.

This clonotype was counted a few times. V is TRBV7-9 and J is TRBJ2-3; 9 bases agree with TRBD1. With V trimmed by 4 bases and J by 2 bases, 4 bases remained unmatched. CDR1 SEHNR and CDR2 FQNEAQ come from the germline V gene (reference sequence). This CDR3 is built from 15 residues. CDR3: CASSWGQGDTDTQYF. CDR3 sequence (DNA): TGTGCCAGCAGCTGGGGACAGGGCGACACAGATACGCAGTATTTT.

The chain links TRBV7-2 to TRBJ1-4; D gene unclear. The CDR3 is 14 residues long. Trimming shortened V by 1 base and J by 5 bases, and 8 bases separated the two germline ends. Germline values: CDR1 SGHTA, CDR2 FQGNSA. DNA for the CDR3: TGTGCCAGCAGCTTAGGACCCCAAAATGAAAAACTGTTTTTT. Its protein product is CASSLGPQNEKLFF.

The chain has TRBV4-2 and TRBJ2-7, with TRBD1 matching over 8 bases. The CDR3 has 15 amino acids. J lost 2 bases, V lost 5 bases, and 8 bases had no gene match. Per the germline V gene, CDR1 is LGHNA and CDR2 is YNFKEQ. The DNA for the CDR3 is TGTGCCAGCAGCGATTCTGGCAGGGGGCCCTACGAGCAGTACTTC. Translating it yields CASSDSGRGPYEQYF.

The gene calls are TRBV6-5 and TRBJ2-1; D may correspond to TRBD1 or TRBD2 (6 bases each). This CDR3 spans 13 amino acids. V was shortened by 4 bases and J by 9 bases, with 13 bases between the two germline ends. Germline V gives CDR1 MNHEY, CDR2 SVGAGI. CDR3 sequence reads: CASSFLQGGEQFF. CDR3 DNA sequence: TGTGCCAGCAGTTTTCTACAGGGAGGTGAGCAGTTCTTC.

The V gene is TRBV12-3 or TRBV12-4, the J gene TRBJ1-1; no reliable D call. Trimming left V 3 bases short and J 9 bases short, with 11 bases between. The CDR3 length is 12 residues. Here the CDR3 reads CASSFPDRKAFF. CDR3 nucleotide sequence: TGTGCCAGCAGTTTCCCGGACCGAAAAGCTTTCTTT.

J is TRBJ1-2 and V is TRBV9; D gene ambiguous. V lost 7 bases and J 2 bases, leaving 18 bases between the germline ends. Germline CDR1 SGDLS, CDR2 YYNGEE. This CDR3 contains 15 residues. This chain's CDR3 is CASGPHAPSNYGYTF. CDR3 nucleotide sequence: TGTGCCAGCGGTCCCCACGCTCCTTCGAACTATGGCTACACCTTC.

This clonotype came up a few times. This chain uses TRBV28 with TRBJ2-5; D remains ambiguous. This CDR3 is 13 amino acids long. The germline V gene encodes CDR1 MDHEN and CDR2 SYDVKM. V was pared by 2 bases and J by 3 bases, with 7 bases between. The CDR3 loop is CASSLLVEETQYF. The CDR3 DNA follows: TGTGCCAGCAGTTTACTAGTAGAAGAGACCCAGTACTTC. Full variable domain (missing parts from reference TRBV28 and TRBJ2-5): DVKVTQSSRYLVKRTGEKVFLECVQDMDHENMFWYRQDPGLGLRLIYFSYDVKMKEKGDIPEGYSVSREKKERFSLILESASTNQTSMYLCASSLLVEETQYFGPGTRLLVL.

This sequence joins TRBV10-3 and TRBJ2-7; no clear D. This CDR3 region has 13 residues. Trimming left V 10 bases short and J 4 bases short, with 17 bases between. Germline lookup yields CDR1 ENHRY and CDR2 SYGVKD. The CDR3 nucleotides read TGTGCCACCGCACACGTAGGGCGGTACGAGCAGTACTTC. The encoded protein is CATAHVGRYEQYF.